This T cell receptor (beta chain) was captured by sequencing in a study of T cell repertoires in cytomegalovirus infection. About the study: Public TCR beta signatures marked donors with CMV infection and the matching HLA. General observations from the study: Clonotype analysis showed dominance of the ex vivo response by HLA-C-restricted CMV-specific TCR beta clonotypes. Summed public TCR beta family frequency identified CMV carriers bearing the relevant HLA.

This clonotype came up once. Its antigen is not identified. The V and J ends lost 1 base and 7 bases respectively, with 10 bases between them. The CDR3 has 13 residues. Germline values: CDR1 MGHDK, CDR2 SYGVNS. TCRdb re-analysed the reads in MiXCR, keeping a single row per CDR3 protein. The sample holds approximately 700,000 distinct CDR3 sequences, roughly 35% seen once. The TCR sequence derives from a human donor in good health (CMV status not recorded). Some clones in this sample may be carry-over from other donors' samples. This rearrangement joins TRBV25-1 to TRBJ1-1; tentative D call: TRBD1 (5 bases). Material for sequencing was PBMCs. The CDR3 DNA follows: TGTGCCAGCAGTGAATGGGGCCTGAGTGAAGCTTTCTTT. Translated: CASSEWGLSEAFF.